The source of this T cell receptor (beta chain) is a study of blood T cell repertoires in COVID-19. Study background: The samples span acute and convalescent COVID-19 from the United States, Italy and Spain.

Clones were read by immunoSEQ multiplex PCR, and TCRdb kept only the in-frame ones, dropping some. The table has roughly 100,000 clones, around 84% seen once. Per the germline V gene, CDR1 is SGDLS and CDR2 is YYNGEE. The CDR3 loop spans 17 amino acids. V lost 0 bases and J 0 bases, leaving 13 bases between the germline ends. The sequenced sample consisted of peripheral blood. The source of this sequence is a man aged 45-65 years with active or convalescent COVID-19. V is TRBV9 and J is TRBJ1-3, with D perhaps matching TRBD1 (5 bases). In DNA, the CDR3 is TGTGCCAGCAGCGTAGCGCAGGGCCTTTTCTCTGGAAACACCATATATTTT. Its protein is CASSVAQGLFSGNTIYF.